Shown below are 16 T cell receptor beta chains from a single sample sequenced in a study of blood T cell repertoires in COVID-19. Libraries were prepared by immunoSEQ multiplex PCR; TCRdb keeps only in-frame clonotypes and omits some of them. The sample records 250,000 to 300,000 clones, 70% to 90% being singletons. Specimen: peripheral blood. The receptors come from a woman under 40 with COVID-19, enrolled during active disease.

The gene calls are TRBV4-1 and TRBJ1-5, with 8 nucleotides matching TRBD1. After removal of 0 bases from V and 4 bases from J, the junction contained 8 bases not matched to a gene. The CDR3 has 17 residues. CDR1 is MGHRA and CDR2 is YSYEKL in the germline V gene. Here the CDR3 reads CASSQDPNRGGNQPQHF. The CDR3 nucleotides read TGCGCCAGCAGCCAAGATCCGAACAGGGGGGGGAATCAGCCCCAGCATTTT.

The chain is built from TRBV2 and TRBJ2-4, with 8 bases that match TRBD1. The J segment lost 0 bases and the V segment lost 5 bases, leaving 6 bases of the junction unmatched. The germline V gene encodes CDR1 SNHLY and CDR2 FYNNEI. There are 16 residues in the CDR3. CDR3 nucleotide sequence: TGTGCCAGCAGTCGACAGGGGTCGGTAGCCAAAAACATTCAGTACTTC. Its protein is CASSRQGSVAKNIQYF.

The chain uses TRBV3-1 (or the pseudogene TRBV3-2) and TRBJ2-1, with 8 positions matching TRBD2. Germline V gene sequence: CDR1 LGHDT, CDR2 YNNKEL (reference sequence). Losses at the gene ends were 9 bases for V and 9 bases for J; bases not matched to a gene: 13. CDR3 length: 14 amino acids. This chain's CDR3 is CARPSGSDRSEQFF. CDR3 nucleotide sequence: TGTGCCAGGCCTAGCGGGTCGGATCGGTCTGAGCAGTTCTTC.

The genes are TRBV6-1 and TRBJ2-1; D gene uncertain. The CDR3 consists of 15 residues. V was cut by 2 bases and J by 0 bases, with 8 bases left in between. CDR1 MNHNS and CDR2 SASEGT come from the germline V gene. As DNA, the CDR3 is TGTGCCAGCAGTGAAAGGTGGAGCTCCTACAATGAGCAGTTCTTC. It translates to CASSERWSSYNEQFF.

This sequence joins TRBV7-9 and TRBJ2-2, with D maybe TRBD2 (6 bases). This CDR3 is built from 12 residues. Germline CDR1 is SEHNR and CDR2 is FQNEAQ (reference sequence). CDR3 amino acids: CVQGLNTGELFF. Here the CDR3 DNA reads TGTGTCCAGGGACTTAACACCGGGGAGCTGTTTTTT.

There are a few counts of this clone. V and J are TRBV14 and TRBJ2-3; 11 positions match TRBD2. Germline values: CDR1 SGHDN, CDR2 FVKESK. This CDR3 contains 16 residues. Trimming took 4 bases from V and 2 from J; bases not matched to a gene: 5. The DNA of the CDR3 is TGTGCCAGCAGCCGATTAGCGGGGGGGCACACAGATACGCAGTATTTT. Amino acid sequence: CASSRLAGGHTDTQYF.

The chain uses TRBV6-5 and TRBJ2-6; a weak D match, TRBD1 (6 bases). CDR3 length equals 15 residues. V was shortened by 6 bases and J by 4 bases, with 13 bases between the two germline ends. The germline CDR1 and CDR2 sequences are MNHEY and SVGAGI. The CDR3 reads CASRPQGSGANVLTF. DNA of the CDR3: TGTGCCAGCAGGCCACAGGGTTCAGGGGCCAACGTCCTGACTTTC.

This clone was found once. The gene calls are TRBV15 and TRBJ1-4, with D unclear. V shed 0 bases and J shed 8 bases, with 16 bases lying between them. The CDR3 is 16 residues long. The germline CDR1 and CDR2 sequences are LNHNV and YYDKDF (reference sequence). CDR3 DNA: TGTGCCACCAGCAGAGATCCGACGGCGCCGGGGGAAAAACTGTTTTTT. Its protein is CATSRDPTAPGEKLFF. Full variable domain (missing parts from reference TRBV15 and TRBJ1-4): DAMVIQNPRYQVTQFGKPVTLSCSQTLNHNVMYWYQQKSSQAPKLLFHYYDKDFNNEADTPDNFQSRRPNTSFCFLDIRSPGLGDTAMYLCATSRDPTAPGEKLFFGSGTQLSVL.

This clone was detected only a few times. The chain links TRBV5-8 to TRBJ2-7, with 9 nucleotides matching TRBD1. This CDR3 region has 17 residues. Looked up from germline, CDR1 is SGHTS and CDR2 is YDEGEE. V dropped 1 base and J dropped 2; count of bases not matched to a gene: 10. CDR3 sequence reads: CASSLFKIRDRAYEQYF. The DNA for the CDR3 is TGTGCCAGCAGCTTGTTTAAAATACGGGACAGGGCCTACGAGCAGTACTTC.

This rearrangement joins TRBV11-2 to TRBJ2-3; TRBD1 aligns across 9 bases. The CDR3 spans 16 residues. The germline CDR1 and CDR2 sequences are SGHAT and FQNNGV. After removal of 1 base from V and 2 bases from J, the junction contained 4 bases not matched to a gene. DNA of the CDR3: TGTGCCAGCAGCTTAGCGACAGGGGGGTTCACAGATACGCAGTATTTT. Encoded protein: CASSLATGGFTDTQYF.

The rearrangement links TRBV28 to TRBJ2-7, with D possibly TRBD2 on 6 matching bases. CDR1 and CDR2 from the germline V gene are MDHEN and SYDVKM. Trimming stripped 8 bases from V and 1 base from J, with 15 bases between. This CDR3 is built from 14 residues. The DNA of the CDR3 is TGTGCCAGCTCGACTAGGGGCAGTTCCTACGAGCAGTACTTC. Protein sequence: CASSTRGSSYEQYF.

The sample holds a few counts of this clone. V usage is TRBV2 and J usage is TRBJ2-1; D is unresolved. The CDR3 length is 11 residues. With 3 bases removed from V and 9 bases from J, the gap between germline ends came to 6 bases. The germline gives CDR1 SNHLY, CDR2 FYNNEI. The CDR3 sequence: CASSDAGEQFF. The CDR3 DNA is TGTGCCAGCAGTGACGCCGGTGAGCAGTTCTTC.

This clone was picked up a small number of times. The chain uses TRBV27 and TRBJ2-2; D gene unclear. The germline gives CDR1 MNHEY, CDR2 SMNVEV (reference sequence). Trimming left V 4 bases short and J 7 bases short, with 7 bases between. The length of the CDR3 is 12 residues. CDR3 region: CASSSHSGELFF. CDR3 nucleotides: TGTGCCAGCAGTTCACACAGCGGGGAGCTGTTTTTT.

This chain uses TRBV29-1 with TRBJ2-5; tentative D call: TRBD1 (5 bases). The CDR3 is 13 residues long. Trimming shortened V by 6 bases and J by 5 bases, and 16 bases separated the two germline ends. CDR1 and CDR2 from the germline V gene are SQVTM and ANQGSEA. The CDR3 sequence: CSVGAYFGETQYF. The CDR3 coding sequence is TGCAGCGTAGGGGCCTATTTTGGTGAGACCCAGTACTTC. Complete variable domain (other parts from reference TRBV29-1 and TRBJ2-5): SAVISQKPSRDICQRGTSLTIQCQVDSQVTMMFWYRQQPGQSLTLIATANQGSEATYESGFVIDKFPISRPNLTFSTLTVSNMSPEDSSIYLCSVGAYFGETQYFGPGTRLLVL.

V usage is TRBV2 and J usage is TRBJ2-5; 15 bases are a match to TRBD2. Trimming cost V 4 bases and J 5 bases; bases outside gene matches: 8. Germline CDR1 is SNHLY and CDR2 is FYNNEI. CDR3 length: 17 residues. CDR3 in DNA: TGTGCCAGCAGTGGCCCGGGACTAGCGGGGGGCCGGGAGACCCAGTACTTC. It is translated as CASSGPGLAGGRETQYF.

Only one count was recorded for this clone. The chain links TRBV19 to TRBJ1-5; D remains unclear. This CDR3 region has 13 residues. The germline V gene encodes CDR1 LNHDA and CDR2 SQIVND (reference sequence). V gave up 6 bases and J gave up 0 bases, with 6 bases separating them. CDR3 in amino acids: CASSVNSNQPQHF. The CDR3, as DNA: TGTGCCAGTAGCGTAAATAGCAATCAGCCCCAGCATTTT.